Listed below are T cell receptor beta chains from one sample, sequenced in a study of T cell responses to AZD1222 COVID-19 vaccine. Generated by immunoSEQ multiplex PCR, the TCRdb table keeps only in-frame clones and is missing some. The sample records 200,000 to 250,000 clones, approximately 94% being singletons. The sequencing here drew on peripheral blood, taken 28 days after the second dose of the MenACWY control vaccine. These receptors were collected from an adult who received the MenACWY meningococcal vaccine as a control. Each CDR3 is given with its conserved first and last residue. D genes are given only for firm matches. Clone size is stated in some rows and not others, as once, few, many or a class when expanded.

clone_size j_call v_call d_call cdr3_aa cdr3_nt
. TRBJ1-6 TRBV27 . CASSLGRTGGAQPLHF TGTGCCAGCAGTCTTGGGCGGACTGGGGGGGCCCAACCCCTCCACTTT
. TRBJ2-7 TRBV6-2/TRBV6-3 TRBD2 CASSYALELAGGEQYF TGTGCCAGCAGTTACGCGTTGGAACTAGCGGGAGGCGAGCAGTACTTC
once TRBJ2-3 TRBV28 . CASSLRTSTDTQYF TGTGCCAGCAGTCTACGGACTAGCACAGATACGCAGTATTTT
. TRBJ1-1 TRBV25-1 . CASSEIVGSEAFF TGTGCCAGCAGTGAAATAGTGGGGAGTGAAGCTTTCTTT
. TRBJ1-1 TRBV5-6 . CASSLVGPAEAFF TGTGCCAGCAGCTTGGTTGGGCCAGCTGAAGCTTTCTTT
. TRBJ2-5 TRBV10-3 . CAISVLAGQQETQYF TGTGCCATCAGTGTCCTCGCGGGTCAGCAAGAGACCCAGTACTTC
. TRBJ2-7 TRBV19 TRBD1 CASSLTGQGSYEQYF TGTGCCAGTAGTCTGACGGGACAGGGGAGCTACGAGCAGTACTTC
. TRBJ2-1 TRBV9 TRBD2 CASSVATGMGGSSYNEQFF TGTGCCAGCAGCGTAGCTACGGGGATGGGGGGGAGCTCCTACAATGAGCAGTTCTTC
. TRBJ1-1 TRBV30 . CAWSVVNTEAFF TGTGCCTGGAGTGTGGTGAACACTGAAGCTTTCTTT
. TRBJ1-4 TRBV19 . CASSNPGGTNEKLFF TGTGCCAGTAGTAACCCCGGGGGAACTAATGAAAAACTGTTTTTT
. TRBJ1-5 TRBV19 . CASYPGGSNQPQHF TGTGCCAGTTATCCCGGAGGAAGCAATCAGCCCCAGCATTTT
. TRBJ2-2 TRBV4-1 . CASSQVGLGELFF TGCGCCAGCAGCCAAGTTGGGTTGGGGGAGCTGTTTTTT
. TRBJ1-2 TRBV30 . CAWSVWGGDGYTF TGTGCCTGGAGTGTGTGGGGTGGGGATGGCTACACCTTC
. TRBJ2-7 TRBV3-1/TRBV3-2 TRBD1 CASSQDDGQGANEQYF TGTGCCAGCAGCCAAGATGACGGACAGGGCGCTAACGAGCAGTACTTC
. TRBJ2-2 TRBV6-5 TRBD1 CASSYGTGSTGELFF TGTGCCAGCAGTTACGGGACAGGGAGCACCGGGGAGCTGTTTTTT
. TRBJ1-4 TRBV5-1 . CASSLGDPWTNEKLFF TGCGCCAGCAGCTTGGGCGACCCCTGGACTAATGAAAAACTGTTTTTT
. TRBJ2-2 TRBV7-9 . CASNSQTGELFF TGTGCCAGCAACTCACAAACCGGGGAGCTGTTTTTT
. TRBJ2-5 TRBV4-2 . CASSPRVSQETQYF TGTGCCAGCAGCCCCCGGGTCAGTCAAGAGACCCAGTACTTC
. TRBJ1-1 TRBV27 TRBD1 CASSLQGAGTEAFF TGTGCCAGCAGTTTACAGGGGGCGGGGACTGAAGCTTTCTTT
. TRBJ1-6 TRBV9 . CASSIYTGAEGSPLHF TGTGCCAGCAGCATTTATACAGGCGCCGAGGGTTCACCCCTCCACTTT
. TRBJ2-5 TRBV7-8 TRBD2 CASSLGGTQETQYF TGTGCCAGCAGCTTGGGGGGGACCCAAGAGACCCAGTACTTC
. TRBJ1-5 TRBV7-9 . CASSSNSNQPQHF TGTGCCAGCAGCTCGAATAGCAATCAGCCCCAGCATTTT
. TRBJ2-1 TRBV7-3 TRBD2 CASSPTASSGLYNEQFF TGTGCCAGCAGCCCCACCGCCTCTAGCGGGTTGTACAATGAGCAGTTCTTC
. TRBJ2-7 TRBV27 . CASTPRGAAGRPIYEQYF TGTGCCAGCACCCCCCGGGGGGCCGCTGGCCGACCGATTTACGAGCAGTACTTC
. TRBJ2-7 TRBV11-2 . CASSLLPYEQYF TGTGCCAGCAGCTTACTCCCTTACGAGCAGTACTTC
. TRBJ2-7 TRBV5-6 TRBD1 CASSLTGDDEQYF TGTGCCAGCAGCTTGACAGGGGACGACGAGCAGTACTTC
. TRBJ1-1 TRBV6-1 TRBD1 CASSDRGRGNTEAFF TGTGCCAGCAGTGACAGGGGGCGAGGAAACACTGAAGCTTTCTTT
. TRBJ1-5 TRBV28 . CASSLLGDQPQHF TGTGCCAGCAGTTTATTGGGGGACCAGCCCCAGCATTTT
. TRBJ1-2 TRBV3-1/TRBV3-2 . CASSQDQGAAGYTF TGTGCCAGCAGCCAAGATCAGGGTGCTGCTGGCTACACCTTC
. TRBJ2-3 TRBV12-2 . CASRPTSGSGDTQYF TGTGCAAGTCGCCCAACTAGCGGGAGTGGAGATACGCAGTATTTT
. TRBJ2-3 TRBV27 TRBD1 CASSLYRGGTDTQYF TGTGCCAGCAGTTTATACAGGGGTGGCACTGATACGCAGTATTTT
. TRBJ2-3 TRBV6-2/TRBV6-3 TRBD2 CASSYSKGLVTWDTQYF TGTGCCAGCAGTTACTCGAAGGGACTAGTTACATGGGATACGCAGTATTTT
once TRBJ2-7 TRBV27 . CASSSQAPPGEQYF TGTGCCAGCAGTTCTCAGGCCCCCCCGGGCGAGCAGTACTTC
. TRBJ2-1 TRBV5-6 TRBD2 CASSSLTSGYNEQFF TGTGCCAGCAGCTCCCTGACTAGCGGATACAATGAGCAGTTCTTC
once TRBJ2-7 TRBV7-2 . CASSLNRIYEQYF TGTGCCAGCAGCTTAAACAGAATCTACGAGCAGTACTTC
. TRBJ2-4 TRBV5-1 . CASSLWPGAKNIQYF TGCGCCAGCAGCTTGTGGCCAGGGGCCAAAAACATTCAGTACTTC
once TRBJ1-1 TRBV2 . CASSVTSEAFF TGTGCCAGCAGTGTTACGTCTGAAGCTTTCTTT
. TRBJ2-7 TRBV6-2/TRBV6-3 TRBD1 CASSYRGPSFYEQYF TGTGCCAGCAGTTACAGGGGGCCAAGTTTCTACGAGCAGTACTTC
. TRBJ2-7 TRBV19 TRBD2 CASSMGLAGGYEQYF TGTGCCAGCAGTATGGGCCTAGCGGGAGGCTACGAGCAGTACTTC
. TRBJ2-1 TRBV14 TRBD2 CASSLLAGGFDEQFF TGTGCCAGCAGCCTACTAGCGGGAGGTTTCGATGAGCAGTTCTTC
. TRBJ2-3 TRBV7-9 . CASSYGPASTDTQYF TGTGCCAGCAGCTACGGACCCGCTAGCACAGATACGCAGTATTTT
. TRBJ2-2 TRBV9 . CASSDRPRDSINTGELFF TGTGCCAGCAGCGACCGCCCCCGGGACTCCATTAACACCGGGGAGCTGTTTTTT
. TRBJ2-1 TRBV15 . CATSRGEVYNEQFF TGTGCCACCAGCAGAGGGGAGGTTTACAATGAGCAGTTCTTC
once TRBJ2-7 TRBV7-2 . CASSLGLDGLEQYF TGTGCCAGCAGCTTAGGTCTGGATGGACTCGAGCAGTACTTC
. TRBJ2-2 TRBV4-2 . CASSQVGGTQNTGELFF TGTGCCAGCAGCCAAGTAGGGGGGACTCAGAACACCGGGGAGCTGTTTTTT
. TRBJ2-3 TRBV4-2 TRBD2 CASSQEGASSGGTDTQYF TGTGCCAGCAGCCAAGAAGGAGCGTCTAGCGGGGGCACAGATACGCAGTATTTT
. TRBJ2-7 TRBV6-5 TRBD1 CASSTGTASSYEQYF TGTGCCAGCAGTACCGGGACAGCCAGCTCCTACGAGCAGTACTTC
. TRBJ1-2 TRBV2 TRBD1 CATAGNPGQGFGYTF TGTGCCACCGCTGGTAATCCGGGACAGGGGTTCGGCTACACCTTC
. TRBJ1-1 TRBV18 . CASSPVGQDTEAFF TGTGCCAGCTCACCGGTAGGGCAGGACACTGAAGCTTTCTTT
. TRBJ2-5 TRBV28 . CASSLSRAGSKETQYF TGTGCCAGCAGTTTGAGCCGGGCAGGATCCAAAGAGACCCAGTACTTC
once TRBJ2-7 TRBV5-5 . CASSLLQGIYEQYF TGTGCCAGCAGCTTGTTACAAGGGATCTACGAGCAGTACTTC
. TRBJ2-1 TRBV7-9 . CASSLAGGLNEQFF TGTGCCAGCAGCTTAGCGGGAGGACTGAATGAGCAGTTCTTC
. TRBJ1-2 TRBV6-6 . CASSTSLRDGYTF TGTGCCAGCAGTACCAGTTTAAGGGATGGCTACACCTTC
. TRBJ1-2 TRBV15 TRBD1 CATSSEKGAVYGYTF TGTGCCACCAGTTCAGAAAAGGGGGCGGTCTATGGCTACACCTTC
. TRBJ2-2 TRBV5-1 TRBD1 CARSLGGQGRLKNTGELFF TGCGCCCGCAGCTTGGGGGGACAGGGGAGACTAAAGAACACCGGGGAGCTGTTTTTT
. TRBJ1-2 TRBV7-6 TRBD1 CASSLGPGTGNGYTF TGTGCCAGCAGCTTGGGTCCCGGGACAGGGAATGGCTACACCTTC
. TRBJ2-1 TRBV2 TRBD2 CASSPAGAGGYNEQFF TGTGCCAGCAGCCCCGCGGGAGCGGGGGGGTACAATGAGCAGTTCTTC